This entry describes one TCR beta chain. The target antigen is unknown. These data are taken from a study of shared clonotypes between healthy human individuals. Study-wide results and limits: Sorted-subset samples were not fully sequenced, rarefaction indicated.

Once extracted for a subset, genomic DNA was divided evenly among several immunoSEQ plates. The repertoire was sequenced with immunoSEQ multiplex PCR; TCRdb's copy has only in-frame clones and lacks some. The data show about 1,800,000 clones, about 95% seen once. V was shortened by 1 base and J by 1 base, with 7 bases between the two germline ends. The V gene's germline CDR1 is MDHEN and CDR2 SYDVKM. CDR3 length: 14 residues. The naive CD8 subset, CD45RO-negative cells positively selected for CCR7, excluded terminally differentiated effector memory CD45RA+ cells. Only Caucasian adults living in Nashville, Tennessee served as donors.

Input material: naive CD8+ T cells sorted from blood. This TCR derives from a man aged 18-30 years in good health. The chain couples TRBV28 to TRBJ1-1, with D uncertain. CDR3 sequence (DNA): TGTGCCAGCAGTTTATCCCGCCCGAACACTGAAGCTTTCTTT. It is translated as CASSLSRPNTEAFF.